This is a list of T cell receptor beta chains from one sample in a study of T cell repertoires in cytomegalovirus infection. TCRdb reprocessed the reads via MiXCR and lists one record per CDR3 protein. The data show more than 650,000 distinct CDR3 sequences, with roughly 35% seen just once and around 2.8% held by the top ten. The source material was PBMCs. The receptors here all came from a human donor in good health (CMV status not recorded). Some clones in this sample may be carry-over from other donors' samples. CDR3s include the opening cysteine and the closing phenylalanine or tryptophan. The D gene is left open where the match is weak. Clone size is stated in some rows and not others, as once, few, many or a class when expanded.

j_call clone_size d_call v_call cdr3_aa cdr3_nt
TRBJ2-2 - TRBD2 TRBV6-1 CASDRDSGSTVGELFF TGTGCCAGCGACCGTGATAGCGGGAGTACGGTCGGGGAGCTGTTTTTT
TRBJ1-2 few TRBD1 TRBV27 CASSDHRDSYYGYTF TGTGCCAGCAGTGATCACAGGGACAGCTACTATGGCTACACCTTC
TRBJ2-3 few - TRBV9 CASSVEWGGTDTQYF TGTGCCAGCAGCGTAGAGTGGGGGGGCACAGATACGCAGTATTTT
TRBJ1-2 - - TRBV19 CASSIESGSADAYGYTF TGTGCCAGTAGTATCGAGTCGGGGTCCGCCGACGCTTACGGCTACACCTTC
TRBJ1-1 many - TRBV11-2 CASSPFRDRGSEAFF TGTGCCAGCAGTCCATTTCGCGATAGGGGGTCTGAAGCTTTCTTT
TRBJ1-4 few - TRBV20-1 CSVRIGEKLFF TGCAGTGTTCGAATTGGTGAAAAACTGTTTTTT
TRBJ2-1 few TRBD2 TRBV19 CASSTASGRAGEQFF TGTGCCAGTAGTACCGCTAGCGGGAGGGCAGGGGAGCAGTTCTTC
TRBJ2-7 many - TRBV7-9 CASRPTGGFSPTYEQYF TGTGCCAGCAGACCCACAGGCGGGTTTTCCCCTACCTACGAGCAGTACTTC
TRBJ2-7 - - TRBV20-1 CSASSGYSYEQYF TGCAGTGCTAGTAGCGGATACTCCTACGAGCAGTACTTC
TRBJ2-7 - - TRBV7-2 CARSQQGDAQYF TGTGCCCGCAGCCAGCAGGGCGACGCGCAGTACTTC
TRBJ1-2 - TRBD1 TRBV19 CASGRGRDHGYTF TGTGCCAGCGGCAGGGGGCGCGACCATGGCTACACCTTC
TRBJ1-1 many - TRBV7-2 CASSLGRGYNTEAFF TGTGCCAGCAGCCTGGGGCGGGGATATAACACTGAAGCTTTCTTT
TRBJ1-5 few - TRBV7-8 CASSLARQNNQPQHF TGTGCCAGCAGCTTAGCGCGCCAGAACAATCAGCCCCAGCATTTT
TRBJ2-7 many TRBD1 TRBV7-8 CASSRGQVLSYEQYF TGTGCCAGCAGCCGGGGACAGGTACTCTCCTACGAGCAGTACTTC
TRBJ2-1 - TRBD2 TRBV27 CASSGLEGYEQFF TGTGCCAGCAGTGGACTAGAGGGCTATGAGCAGTTCTTC
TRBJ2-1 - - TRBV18 CASSPPSGTTYNEQFF TGTGCCAGCTCACCACCAAGCGGGACAACCTACAATGAGCAGTTCTTC
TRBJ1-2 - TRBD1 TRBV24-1 CATSDLKGQGIYGYTF TGTGCCACCAGTGATTTGAAGGGACAGGGAATCTATGGCTACACCTTC
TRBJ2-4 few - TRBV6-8 CASSQGGSPAKNIQYF TGTGCCAGCAGCCAAGGAGGCAGCCCCGCCAAAAACATTCAGTACTTC
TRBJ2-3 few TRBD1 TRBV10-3 CAINKDRDRATDTQYF TGTGCCATCAATAAGGACAGGGACAGGGCCACAGATACGCAGTATTTT
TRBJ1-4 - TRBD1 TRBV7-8 CASSLEEGTDINEKLFF TGTGCCAGCAGCTTAGAAGAGGGGACAGACATTAATGAAAAACTGTTTTTT
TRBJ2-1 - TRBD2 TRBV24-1 CATSDAGTSGRNEQFF TGTGCCACCAGTGATGCCGGGACTAGCGGGAGAAATGAGCAGTTCTTC
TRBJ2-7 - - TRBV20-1 CSAISAPVTYEQYF TGCAGTGCTATTTCGGCACCAGTTACCTACGAGCAGTACTTC
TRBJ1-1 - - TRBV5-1 CASTPGTPGNTEAFF TGCGCCAGCACCCCAGGGACACCGGGGAACACTGAAGCTTTCTTT
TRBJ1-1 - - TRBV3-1 CASSQGHLGTEAFF TGTGCCAGCAGCCAGGGACACTTGGGTACTGAAGCTTTCTTT
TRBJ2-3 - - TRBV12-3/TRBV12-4 CASSSGARIDTQYF TGTGCCAGCAGTTCGGGGGCCCGAATAGATACGCAGTATTTT
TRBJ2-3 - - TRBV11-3 CASSSGLNPDTQYF TGTGCCAGCAGCTCGGGACTTAACCCAGATACGCAGTATTTT
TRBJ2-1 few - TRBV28 CASIEVGGTSYNEQFF TGTGCCAGCATCGAGGTCGGCGGGACCTCCTACAATGAGCAGTTCTTC
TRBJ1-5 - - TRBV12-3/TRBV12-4 CASTSLGLNQPQHF TGTGCCAGCACCTCCCTGGGGTTAAATCAGCCCCAGCATTTT
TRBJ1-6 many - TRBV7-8 CASSLGTSGSNSPLHF TGTGCCAGCAGCTTAGGTACAAGCGGGTCAAATTCACCCCTCCACTTT
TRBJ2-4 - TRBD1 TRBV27 CASSLSAGQGGTLAKNIQYF TGTGCCAGCAGTTTATCCGCTGGACAGGGGGGGACTTTAGCCAAAAACATTCAGTACTTC
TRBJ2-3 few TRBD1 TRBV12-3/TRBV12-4 CASSMGQGPRTDTQYF TGTGCCAGCAGCATGGGACAGGGGCCCCGCACAGATACGCAGTATTTT
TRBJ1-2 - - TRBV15 CATSRAHGQNYGYTF TGTGCCACCAGCAGAGCCCACGGACAGAACTATGGCTACACCTTC
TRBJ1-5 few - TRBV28 CATETGAHQPQHF TGTGCCACCGAAACAGGCGCCCATCAGCCCCAGCATTTT
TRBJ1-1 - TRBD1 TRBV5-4 CASRPQTGGDTEAFF TGTGCCAGCAGGCCTCAAACAGGGGGGGACACTGAAGCTTTCTTT
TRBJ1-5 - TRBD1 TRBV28 CASYTGGVYQPQHF TGTGCCAGCTATACAGGGGGGGTTTATCAGCCCCAGCATTTT
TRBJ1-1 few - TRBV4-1 CASSPQGLDTEAFF TGCGCCAGCAGCCCACAGGGTCTGGACACTGAAGCTTTCTTT
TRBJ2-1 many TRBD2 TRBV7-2 CASSLAGTSGKNEQFF TGTGCCAGCAGCTTAGCGGGGACTAGCGGGAAAAATGAGCAGTTCTTC
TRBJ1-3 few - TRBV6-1 CGEGSGNTIYF TGTGGCGAGGGTTCGGGAAACACCATATATTTT
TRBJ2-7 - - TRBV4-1 CASSQGQYYEQYF TGCGCCAGCAGCCAAGGCCAATACTACGAGCAGTACTTC
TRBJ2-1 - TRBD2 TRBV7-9 CASRPTLAGGYNEQFF TGTGCCAGCAGACCTACACTAGCGGGTGGCTACAATGAGCAGTTCTTC
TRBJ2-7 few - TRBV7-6 CASSLAGRGSYEQYF TGTGCCAGCAGCTTAGCGGGTCGGGGATCCTACGAGCAGTACTTC
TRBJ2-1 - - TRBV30 CAWRGATYNEQFF TGTGCCTGGAGGGGGGCTACCTACAATGAGCAGTTCTTC
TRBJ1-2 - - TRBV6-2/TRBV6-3 CASSYSGQTYGYTF TGTGCCAGCAGTTACTCCGGGCAGACCTATGGCTACACCTTC
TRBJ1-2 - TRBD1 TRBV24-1 CATSETPGQGDYGYTF TGTGCCACCAGTGAGACTCCGGGACAGGGGGACTATGGCTACACCTTC